The 3 T cell receptor beta chains listed next were all sequenced from one sample in a study of T cells in Graves' hyperthyroidism and ophthalmopathy. It was RNA transcripts that yielded the amplified TCR beta CDR3 regions. An initial round of RT-PCR targeting the TCR CDR3 relied on the HTBI primer set. MiXCR was run by TCRdb on the multiplex PCR reads, yielding one entry per CDR3 protein. The table shows 250,000 or so distinct CDR3 sequences, with roughly 15% occurring only once. The sequenced sample was blood. Receptor source: a woman aged 45-59 years with Graves' hyperthyroidism that later progressed to Graves' ophthalmopathy.

This clonotype was recorded a few times. This chain joins TRBV29-1 and TRBJ1-5; D ambiguous. V was clipped by 4 bases and J by 0 bases, with 13 bases between them. The CDR3 loop spans 15 amino acids. Germline values: CDR1 SQVTM, CDR2 ANQGSEA. CDR3 DNA sequence: TGCAGCGTTGGGGTGAGGGCAGATAGCAATCAGCCCCAGCATTTT. It codes for CSVGVRADSNQPQHF.

This clonotype was picked up many times. The chain is built from TRBV28 and TRBJ2-7; tentative D call: TRBD1 (6 bases). The CDR3 sequence is 13 residues long. From germline, CDR1 is MDHEN and CDR2 SYDVKM. V lost 6 bases to trimming and J lost 2 bases, with 11 bases between them. CDR3 amino acids: CASRGAVPYEQYF. The CDR3 DNA follows: TGTGCCAGCAGGGGGGCGGTCCCCTACGAGCAGTACTTC.

The table lists this clonotype with a few counts. With a much larger clone just one base away, this may be a read error. This sequence joins TRBV9 and TRBJ2-2; D remains unclear. Trimming took 0 bases from V and 6 from J, leaving 3 bases between them. This CDR3 spans 12 amino acids. Germline loops: CDR1 SGDLS, CDR2 YYNGEE. Here the CDR3 DNA reads TGTGCCAGCAGCGTAGTATCCGGGGAGCTGTTTTTT. As protein: CASSVVSGELFF.